The clone carrying this TCR beta chain was observed a few times. Its specificity is unknown. This sample is part of a study of T-cell memory formation after mild COVID-19. Study background: The two donors had largely donor-specific TCR clusters.

Each CDR3 protein gets one entry after TCRdb re-called the 5' RACE reads with MiXCR. The sample includes about 620,000 distinct CDR3 sequences, roughly 18% of them seen just once. The study, taken as a whole, reports: Pre-infection memory showed some responding clones, and this suggested that cross-reactive memory joined.

Germline-derived CDR1 and CDR2 are MGHDK and SYGVNS. V lost 3 bases and J lost 0, with 9 bases in between. The CDR3 consists of 14 residues. The receptor comes from an adult woman who had mild COVID-19 (a few samples of this study predate the infection). Cell type and time point are not known. The sequenced sample was PBMCs or a T cell subset sorted from them (not recorded which). The chain has TRBV25-1 and TRBJ2-7; maybe TRBD1 (5 bases). The CDR3 is CASSEVGVSYEQYF. CDR3 coding DNA: TGTGCCAGCAGTGAGGTAGGGGTCTCCTACGAGCAGTACTTC.